These T cell receptor beta chains were read from a single sample in a study of blood T cell repertoires in COVID-19. The repertoire was sequenced with immunoSEQ multiplex PCR; TCRdb's copy has only in-frame clones and lacks some. This sample has about 170,000 clones; 90% to 95% occur once, and the top ten carry around 4.6%. The sequencing input was peripheral blood. The receptors derive from a woman between 50 and 59 years old with acute or convalescent COVID-19. Both conserved end residues are part of each CDR3. The D gene is left open where the match is weak. Where a row states a size, it is once, few, many or the class of an expanded clone; other rows omit it.

j_call d_call v_call clone_size cdr3_nt cdr3_aa
TRBJ2-1 TRBD2 TRBV11-3 once TGTGCCAGCAGCTTAGTTTCGTCGGGACTAGCGGGAGATGAGCAGTTCTTC CASSLVSSGLAGDEQFF
TRBJ1-2 - TRBV5-1 - TGCGCCAGCAGCAGGGGGAGGGCTTCGGAGAACTATGGCTACACCTTC CASSRGRASENYGYTF
TRBJ2-5 - TRBV18 - TGTGCCAGCTCACCACCATCGGAAGAGACCCAGTACTTC CASSPPSEETQYF
TRBJ2-3 - TRBV19 - TGTGCCAGTAGTATAAACTACCCCGTGGATACGCAGTATTTT CASSINYPVDTQYF
TRBJ1-5 TRBD1 TRBV5-1 - TGCGCCAGCAGCCCGGGACAGGACAGTCAGCCCCAGCATTTT CASSPGQDSQPQHF
TRBJ1-5 TRBD1 TRBV10-1 - TGCGCCACTCTACAGGGGGCTAATCAGCCCCAGCATTTT CATLQGANQPQHF
TRBJ2-1 - TRBV15 - TGTGCCACCAGGGGGGGTAGGAACTCCTACAATGAGCAGTTCTTC CATRGGRNSYNEQFF
TRBJ1-5 - TRBV2 - TGTGCCAGCACTGGTGGAGGGCAGCAGCCCCAGCATTTT CASTGGGQQPQHF
TRBJ1-3 - TRBV28 - TGTGCCAGCACCGATGCGGGGCTGGCTGGAAACACCATATATTTT CASTDAGLAGNTIYF
TRBJ1-5 - TRBV15 few TGTGCCACCAGCAGAGTAGAGGGTGGGCAGCCCCAGCATTTT CATSRVEGGQPQHF
TRBJ2-3 TRBD1 TRBV19 - TGTGCCAGTAGTTTGATCCGGGACAGGGACACAGATACGCAGTATTTT CASSLIRDRDTDTQYF
TRBJ2-2 - TRBV6-4 - TGTGCCAGCAGTGTACAGGACGGTGGGGAGCTGTTTTTT CASSVQDGGELFF
TRBJ1-5 - TRBV6-1 - TGTGCCAGCAGTGAACTAATTTTCCCTCAGCCCCAGCATTTT CASSELIFPQPQHF
TRBJ2-3 - TRBV27 - TGTGCCAGCAGTATACTGAACACAGATACGCAGTATTTT CASSILNTDTQYF
TRBJ2-7 TRBD1 TRBV29-1 - TGCAGCGTTGAGGGACAGGGGGCGGAAGAGCAGTACTTC CSVEGQGAEEQYF
TRBJ1-3 - TRBV9 - TGTGCCAGCTCGGCTGGCGGATTCGGAAACACCATATATTTT CASSAGGFGNTIYF
TRBJ2-5 - TRBV3-1/TRBV3-2 - TGTGCCAGCAGCCAAGAAAGGGGCCAACAAGAGACCCAGTACTTC CASSQERGQQETQYF
TRBJ2-7 - TRBV6-5 - TGTGCCACCACAGGGTCTGGGTACGAGCAGTACTTC CATTGSGYEQYF
TRBJ1-5 - TRBV12-3/TRBV12-4 - TGTGCCAGCAGTAGGGAGGAGAATCAGCCCCAGCATTTT CASSREENQPQHF
TRBJ1-2 TRBD1 TRBV18 - TGTGCCAGCTCACCCGGACAGGGCCCAGGGTATGGCTACACCTTC CASSPGQGPGYGYTF